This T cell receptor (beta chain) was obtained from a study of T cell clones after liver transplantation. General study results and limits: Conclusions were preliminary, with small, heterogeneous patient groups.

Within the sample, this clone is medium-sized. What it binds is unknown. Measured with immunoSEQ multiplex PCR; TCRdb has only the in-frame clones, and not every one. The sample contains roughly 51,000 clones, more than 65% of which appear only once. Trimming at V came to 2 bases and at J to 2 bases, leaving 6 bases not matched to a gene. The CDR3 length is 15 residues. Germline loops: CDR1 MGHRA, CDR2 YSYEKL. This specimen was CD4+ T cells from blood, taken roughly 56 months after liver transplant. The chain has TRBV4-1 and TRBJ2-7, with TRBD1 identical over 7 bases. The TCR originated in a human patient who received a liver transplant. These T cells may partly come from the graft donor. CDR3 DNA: TGCGCCAGCAGCCAACCCGGGACAGCAACCTACGAGCAGTACTTC. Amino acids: CASSQPGTATYEQYF.